Here is one T cell receptor (beta chain) with its context. The antigen is not known. Use of 60 Vbeta and 13 Jbeta primers characterized the PCR. Data came from immunoSEQ multiplex PCR; TCRdb stores just in-frame clones and leaves some out. Among some 170,000 clones, around 80% were seen once, and the ten largest hold about 1.6%. The data are from a study of cytomegalovirus exposure and HLA in healthy donors. Study overall: There were some 120 million unique TCR beta sequences, drawn from about 180 million T cells, in an earlier analysis. General study points: About 87% or about 30% of the time was how often most TCR beta V segments were productive, according to an earlier analysis. Rates of TCR association differed by HLA locus in a later analysis, with DRB1 highest and HLA-C lowest. The study designated 164 TCR beta chains cytomegalovirus-associated.

V dropped 2 bases and J dropped 6; count of bases not matched to a gene: 0. The CDR3 is 13 residues long. CDR1 and CDR2 (germline): WNHNN, SYGVQD (reference sequence). This clonotype was sampled from a girl aged 10 to 17 in good health and CMV-seropositive. This chain links TRBV10-1 with TRBJ2-4, with 8 bases fitting TRBD1. Source material: PBMCs. The CDR3 sequence is CASSEGQGNIQYF. CDR3 nucleotides: TGCGCCAGCAGTGAGGGACAGGGAAACATTCAGTACTTC.